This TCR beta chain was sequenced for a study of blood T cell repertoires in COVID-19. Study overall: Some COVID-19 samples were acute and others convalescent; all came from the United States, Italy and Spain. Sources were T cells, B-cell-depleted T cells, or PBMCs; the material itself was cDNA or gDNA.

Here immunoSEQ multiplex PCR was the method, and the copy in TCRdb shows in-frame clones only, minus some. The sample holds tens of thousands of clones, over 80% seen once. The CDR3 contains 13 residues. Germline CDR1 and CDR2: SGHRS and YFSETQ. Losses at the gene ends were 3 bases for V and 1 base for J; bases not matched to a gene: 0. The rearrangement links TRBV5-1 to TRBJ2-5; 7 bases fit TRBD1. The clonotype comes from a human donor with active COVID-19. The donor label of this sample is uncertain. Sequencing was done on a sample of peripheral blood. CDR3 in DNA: TGCGCCAGCAGCTGGGACAGCCAAGAGACCCAGTACTTC. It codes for CASSWDSQETQYF.